This entry lists 20 T cell receptor beta chains sequenced from one sample in a study of cytomegalovirus exposure and HLA in healthy donors. PCR used 60 Vbeta primers and 13 Jbeta primers. The method was immunoSEQ multiplex PCR; TCRdb's version includes in-frame clones alone and lacks a portion of them. The data hold more than 95,000 clones, with approximately 71% observed a single time. The sequenced sample consisted of PBMCs. These receptors were taken from a woman between 45 and 60 years old in good health and CMV-seronegative.

The chain has TRBV7-6 and TRBJ2-7, with 12 bases identical to TRBD2. This CDR3 has 17 amino acids. CDR1 is SGHVS, CDR2 FNYEAQ, per germline. The trim removed 5 bases at V and 2 bases at J, leaving 10 bases unmatched. CDR3 protein: CASSQWTSGTDPYEQYF. The CDR3 DNA reads as TGTGCCAGCAGCCAATGGACTAGCGGGACAGACCCCTACGAGCAGTACTTC.

This sequence joins TRBV25-1 and TRBJ2-1; TRBD2 might be the D (6 bases). Trimming took 4 bases from V and 0 from J, leaving 19 bases between them. Germline CDR1 is MGHDK and CDR2 is SYGVNS. This CDR3 contains 18 residues. CDR3 in DNA: TGTGCCAGCAGTGGGTCGGGGGTATTGAGGAGCTCCTACAATGAGCAGTTCTTC. It translates to CASSGSGVLRSSYNEQFF.

This clone was found a few times. This rearrangement joins TRBV2 to TRBJ1-4; unclear D gene. This CDR3 is built from 13 residues. Trimming left V 4 bases short and J 5 bases short, with 8 bases between. CDR1 is SNHLY and CDR2 is FYNNEI in the germline V gene. CDR3 loop: CASSGKRNEKLFF. The CDR3 region has the DNA TGTGCCAGCAGTGGAAAGAGAAATGAAAAACTGTTTTTT.

The CDR3 sequence is CASSLKGGFEAFF. CDR3 nucleotide sequence: TGTGCCAGCAGTTTAAAAGGGGGATTTGAAGCTTTCTTT. The rearrangement links TRBV27 to TRBJ1-1; a possible D gene is TRBD1 (6 bases). Per germline, CDR1 MNHEY and CDR2 SMNVEV (reference sequence). V shed 2 bases and J shed 7 bases, with 11 bases lying between them. The CDR3 is made up of 13 amino acids.

This chain joins TRBV7-2 and TRBJ2-7, with 8 nucleotides matching TRBD2. Losses at the gene ends were 4 bases for V and 3 bases for J; bases not matched to a gene: 5. Germline CDR1 SGHTA, CDR2 FQGNSA. This CDR3 has 14 amino acids. The CDR3 nucleotides read TGTGCCAGCAGCTCCGGACTAGCCCGCTACGAGCAGTACTTC. As protein: CASSSGLARYEQYF.

The chain employs TRBV6-6 and TRBJ1-2; D may be TRBD1 (6 bases). The germline gives CDR1 MNHNY, CDR2 SVGAGI (reference sequence). V was cut by 7 bases and J by 2 bases, with 8 bases left in between. This CDR3 comprises 12 residues. This CDR3 reads CASIQGNYGYTF. The CDR3 nucleotides are TGTGCCAGCATCCAGGGGAACTATGGCTACACCTTC.

This chain connects TRBV6-6 to TRBJ2-1; maybe TRBD1 (5 bases). CDR3 length equals 14 residues. The germline CDR1 and CDR2 sequences are MNHNY and SVGAGI (reference sequence). Trimming pared 5 bases from V and 4 bases from J, leaving 12 bases between. CDR3 sequence: CASSPPGSYNEQFF. The CDR3, as DNA: TGTGCCAGCAGTCCCCCAGGGTCGTACAATGAGCAGTTCTTC.

This clone was picked up a small number of times. The chain recombines TRBV5-4 with TRBJ1-1; maybe TRBD1 (5 bases). V was trimmed by 2 bases and J by 1 base, leaving 12 bases between them. The CDR3 spans 15 residues. CDR1 SGHNT and CDR2 YYREEE come from the germline V gene (reference sequence). CDR3 loop: CASSFGTGRNTEAFF. DNA of the CDR3: TGTGCCAGCAGCTTCGGGACTGGCAGGAACACTGAAGCTTTCTTT.

The rearrangement uses TRBV2 and TRBJ2-3; TRBD2 matches at 9 bases. The CDR3 has 15 residues. V gave up 8 bases and J gave up 0 bases; unmatched junction bases: 6. Per germline, CDR1 SNHLY and CDR2 FYNNEI. The DNA of the CDR3 is TGTGCCAGCGATCCCACTAGCGGGAGCACAGATACGCAGTATTTT. It yields the protein CASDPTSGSTDTQYF. Drawing the rest from reference TRBV2 and TRBJ2-3, the complete variable domain is EPEVTQTPSHQVTQMGQEVILRCVPISNHLYFYWYRQILGQKVEFLVSFYNNEISEKSEIFDDQFSVERPDGSNFTLKIRSTKLEDSAMYFCASDPTSGSTDTQYFGPGTRLTVL.

The chain is built from TRBV2 and TRBJ1-4, with D unresolved. Germline V gene sequence: CDR1 SNHLY, CDR2 FYNNEI. The V and J ends lost 7 bases and 0 bases respectively, with 12 bases between them. This CDR3 is built from 15 residues. The CDR3 DNA reads TGTGCCAGCAATCGGGAGGGCGCAACTAATGAAAAACTGTTTTTT. Protein: CASNREGATNEKLFF.

As for this clone: This specimen includes other DNA sequences encoding the same CDR3. The J gene is TRBJ1-1, the V gene TRBV29-1; TRBD1 is a possible D gene (5 bases). V was trimmed by 4 bases and J by 1 base, leaving 10 bases between them. The CDR3 has 13 amino acids. CDR1 and CDR2 (germline): SQVTM, ANQGSEA. The CDR3, as DNA: TGCAGCGTTGGAACGGGGGGGAACACTGAAGCTTTCTTT. Translated: CSVGTGGNTEAFF.

The chain is built from TRBV19 and TRBJ2-6; D unresolved. The CDR3 is 13 amino acids. The germline CDR1 and CDR2 sequences are LNHDA and SQIVND (reference sequence). V was pared by 10 bases and J by 0 bases, with 7 bases between. The CDR3 coding sequence is TGTGCCACCTCCAGCTCTGGGGCCAACGTCCTGACTTTC. Translation gives CATSSSGANVLTF.

This clone occurred a few times. V gene TRBV30 combines with J gene TRBJ1-1; D might be TRBD1 (5 bases). Trimming took 0 bases from V and 0 from J, leaving 14 bases between them. This CDR3 spans 16 amino acids. The V gene's germline CDR1 is GTSNPN and CDR2 SVGIG (reference sequence). The CDR3 region is CAWSVPITGVNTEAFF. The CDR3, as DNA: TGTGCCTGGAGTGTTCCGATAACAGGCGTGAACACTGAAGCTTTCTTT. Full variable domain (rest looked up from reference TRBV30 and TRBJ1-1): SQTIHQWPATLVQPVGSPLSLECTVEGTSNPNLYWYRQAAGRGLQLLFYSVGIGQISSEVPQNLSASRPQDRQFILSSKKLLLSDSGFYLCAWSVPITGVNTEAFFGQGTRLTVV.

This rearrangement joins TRBV30 to TRBJ2-7, with 8 positions matching TRBD1. The length of the CDR3 is 14 residues. Germline CDR1 reads GTSNPN; CDR2 reads SVGIG (reference sequence). With 1 base clipped from V and 4 bases from J, the junction kept 6 bases outside the gene matches. The CDR3 loop reads CAWSGTGTIYEQYF. CDR3 bases: TGTGCCTGGAGTGGGACAGGGACAATTTACGAGCAGTACTTC. Complete variable domain (other parts from reference TRBV30 and TRBJ2-7): SQTIHQWPATLVQPVGSPLSLECTVEGTSNPNLYWYRQAAGRGLQLLFYSVGIGQISSEVPQNLSASRPQDRQFILSSKKLLLSDSGFYLCAWSGTGTIYEQYFGPGTRLTVT.

The chain combines TRBV4-3 with TRBJ1-5, with 7 bases lining up with TRBD1. CDR3 size: 15 residues. The V gene's germline CDR1 is LGHNA and CDR2 YSLEER. V lost 3 bases and J lost 7; bases outside the gene matches: 9. CDR3 in amino acids: CASSQYRGAGQPQHF. Written as DNA, the CDR3 is TGCGCCAGCAGCCAGTACAGGGGAGCGGGCCAGCCCCAGCATTTT.

The rearrangement joins TRBV19 to TRBJ1-1; TRBD1 matches at 7 bases. Germline trimming cut 5 bases from V and 1 base from J; bases unmatched to any gene: 16. The CDR3 totals 18 residues. From germline, CDR1 is LNHDA and CDR2 SQIVND (reference sequence). The CDR3 DNA sequence: TGTGCCAGTAGTCGCCCAGCCGACAGGGCGGTCGGGAACACTGAAGCTTTCTTT. Translation gives CASSRPADRAVGNTEAFF.

The V call is TRBV4-3, the J call TRBJ2-7, with D tentatively TRBD1 (6 bases). The germline CDR1 and CDR2 sequences are LGHNA and YSLEER. The V end was cut by 0 bases, the J end by 5 bases, with 14 bases between. The CDR3 loop spans 15 amino acids. CDR3 residues: CASSQEPGVQDEQYF. In nucleotides, the CDR3 is TGCGCCAGCAGCCAAGAGCCAGGGGTTCAAGACGAGCAGTACTTC.

The V gene is TRBV5-6, the J gene TRBJ1-2; TRBD1 agrees at 11 bases. Germline CDR1 SGHDT, CDR2 YYEEEE. This CDR3 spans 17 amino acids. The trim removed 0 bases at V and 4 bases at J, leaving 8 bases unmatched. The CDR3 sequence is CASSLVWDRGFGYGYTF. The CDR3 DNA reads TGTGCCAGCAGCTTGGTTTGGGACAGGGGGTTTGGCTATGGCTACACCTTC.

J is TRBJ2-7 and V is TRBV4-1; D perhaps matches TRBD1 (5 bases). V was shortened by 2 bases and J by 3 bases, with 14 bases between the two germline ends. Germline loops: CDR1 MGHRA, CDR2 YSYEKL. The CDR3 consists of 15 residues. The CDR3 DNA reads TGCGCCAGCAGCCAACCCTGGGGCAACATCTACGAGCAGTACTTC. It codes for CASSQPWGNIYEQYF.

Only a few counts were recorded for this clone. The genes are TRBV15 and TRBJ1-2; 8 nucleotides align to TRBD1. Germline CDR1 is LNHNV and CDR2 is YYDKDF (reference sequence). The CDR3 contains 15 residues. Trimming removed 0 bases from V and 4 bases from J; junction bases left unmatched: 4. CDR3 bases: TGTGCCACCAGCAGAGACAGGGGGCCCCTCTATGGCTACACCTTC. Translating it yields CATSRDRGPLYGYTF.